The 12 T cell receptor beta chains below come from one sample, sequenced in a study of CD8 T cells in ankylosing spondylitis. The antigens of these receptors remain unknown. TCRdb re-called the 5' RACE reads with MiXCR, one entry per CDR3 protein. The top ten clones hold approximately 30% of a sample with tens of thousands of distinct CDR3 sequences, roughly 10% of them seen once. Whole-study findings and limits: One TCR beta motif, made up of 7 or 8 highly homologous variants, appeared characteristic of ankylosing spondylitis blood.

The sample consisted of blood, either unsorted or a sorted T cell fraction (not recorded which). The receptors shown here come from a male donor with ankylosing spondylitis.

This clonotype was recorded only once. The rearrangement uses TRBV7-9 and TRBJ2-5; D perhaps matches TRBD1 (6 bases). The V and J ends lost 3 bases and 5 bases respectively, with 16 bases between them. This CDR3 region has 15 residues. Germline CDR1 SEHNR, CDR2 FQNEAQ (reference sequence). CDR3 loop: CASSLGTGIAETQYF. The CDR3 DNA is TGTGCCAGCAGCTTGGGAACAGGGATAGCGGAGACCCAGTACTTC.

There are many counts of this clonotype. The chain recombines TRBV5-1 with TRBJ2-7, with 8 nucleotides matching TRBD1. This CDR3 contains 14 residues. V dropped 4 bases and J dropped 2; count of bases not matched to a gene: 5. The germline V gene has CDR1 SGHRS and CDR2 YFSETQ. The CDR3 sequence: CASSLTGGTYEQYF. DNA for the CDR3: TGCGCCAGCAGCCTTACAGGGGGGACCTACGAGCAGTACTTC.

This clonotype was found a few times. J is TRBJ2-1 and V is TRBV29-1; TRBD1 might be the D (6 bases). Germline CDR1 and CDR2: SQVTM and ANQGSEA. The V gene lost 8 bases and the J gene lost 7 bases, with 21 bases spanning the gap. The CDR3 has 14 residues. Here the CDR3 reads CSLRDGGAGNEQFF. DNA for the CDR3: TGCAGCCTACGTGATGGGGGCGCGGGTAATGAGCAGTTCTTC.

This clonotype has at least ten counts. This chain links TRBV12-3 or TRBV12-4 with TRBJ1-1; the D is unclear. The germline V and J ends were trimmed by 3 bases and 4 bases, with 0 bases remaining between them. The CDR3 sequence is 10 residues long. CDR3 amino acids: CASSFTEAFF. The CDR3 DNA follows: TGTGCCAGCAGTTTCACTGAAGCTTTCTTT.

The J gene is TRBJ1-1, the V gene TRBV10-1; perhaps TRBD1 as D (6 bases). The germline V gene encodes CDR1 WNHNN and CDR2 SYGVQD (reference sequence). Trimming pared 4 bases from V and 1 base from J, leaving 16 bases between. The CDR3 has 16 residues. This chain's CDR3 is CASSAIPGHKNTEAFF. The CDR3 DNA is TGCGCCAGCAGTGCGATACCGGGACACAAGAACACTGAAGCTTTCTTT.

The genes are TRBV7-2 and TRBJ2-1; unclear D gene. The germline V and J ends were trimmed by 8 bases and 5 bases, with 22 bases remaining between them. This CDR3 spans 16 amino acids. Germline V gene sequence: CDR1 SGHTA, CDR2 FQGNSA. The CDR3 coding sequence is TGTGCCAGCGCTTGGGTTGACGGGCTAGAGGACAATGAGCAGTTCTTC. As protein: CASAWVDGLEDNEQFF.

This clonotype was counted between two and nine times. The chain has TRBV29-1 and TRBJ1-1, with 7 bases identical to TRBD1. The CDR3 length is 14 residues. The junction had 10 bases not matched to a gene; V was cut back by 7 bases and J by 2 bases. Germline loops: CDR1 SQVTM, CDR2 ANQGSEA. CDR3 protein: CSATPGGLNTEAFF. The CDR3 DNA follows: TGCAGCGCAACCCCAGGGGGGCTTAACACTGAAGCTTTCTTT.

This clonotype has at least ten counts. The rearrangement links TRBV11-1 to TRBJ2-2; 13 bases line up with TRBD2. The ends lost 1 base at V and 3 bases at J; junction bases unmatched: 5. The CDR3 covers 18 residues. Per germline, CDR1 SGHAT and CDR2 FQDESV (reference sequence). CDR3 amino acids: CASSLGGLAGVHTGELFF. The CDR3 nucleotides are TGTGCCAGCAGCTTAGGTGGACTAGCGGGAGTTCACACCGGGGAGCTGTTTTTT.

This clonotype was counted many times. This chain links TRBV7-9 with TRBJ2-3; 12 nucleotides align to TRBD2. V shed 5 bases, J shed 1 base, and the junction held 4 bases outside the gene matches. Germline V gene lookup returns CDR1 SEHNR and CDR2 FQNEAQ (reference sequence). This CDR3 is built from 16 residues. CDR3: CASSPRTSGGTDTQYF. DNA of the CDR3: TGTGCCAGCAGCCCCCGGACTAGCGGGGGCACAGATACGCAGTATTTT.

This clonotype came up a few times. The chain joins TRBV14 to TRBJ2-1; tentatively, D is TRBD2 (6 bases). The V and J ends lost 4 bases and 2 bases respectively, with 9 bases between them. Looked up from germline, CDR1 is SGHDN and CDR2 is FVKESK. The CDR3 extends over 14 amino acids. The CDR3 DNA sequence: TGTGCCAGCAGCCCAGCGGGCCCCTACAATGAGCAGTTCTTC. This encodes CASSPAGPYNEQFF.

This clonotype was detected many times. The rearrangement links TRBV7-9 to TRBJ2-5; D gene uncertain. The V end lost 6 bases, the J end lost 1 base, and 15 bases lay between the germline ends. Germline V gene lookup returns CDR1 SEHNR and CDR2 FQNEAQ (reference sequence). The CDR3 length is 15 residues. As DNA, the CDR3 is TGTGCCAGCAGTCGCATCCTTGGAGTCCAAGAGACCCAGTACTTC. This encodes CASSRILGVQETQYF.

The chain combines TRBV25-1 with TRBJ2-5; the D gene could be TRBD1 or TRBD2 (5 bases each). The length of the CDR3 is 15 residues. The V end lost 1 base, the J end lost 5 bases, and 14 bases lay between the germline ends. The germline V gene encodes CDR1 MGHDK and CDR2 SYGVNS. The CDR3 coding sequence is TGTGCCAGCAGTGAATCGCAGGGAGCCCGGGAGACCCAGTACTTC. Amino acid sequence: CASSESQGARETQYF.